This entry lists 11 T cell receptor beta chains sequenced from one sample in a study of cytomegalovirus exposure and HLA in healthy donors. Amplification used 60 Vbeta primers and 13 Jbeta primers. The data were produced by immunoSEQ multiplex PCR, yet TCRdb's version contains in-frame clones alone and is incomplete. This table holds 150,000 or so clones, about 80% found once. The sample taken for sequencing was PBMCs. These receptor sequences come from a man aged 25-40 years in good health and CMV-seropositive.

V is TRBV9 and J is TRBJ2-7; 7 bases are a match to TRBD1. J lost 6 bases, V lost 4 bases, and 13 bases had no gene match. CDR1 and CDR2 (germline): SGDLS, YYNGEE. This CDR3 is built from 15 residues. The CDR3 is CASSPSGTDIGEQYF. In DNA form, the CDR3 reads TGTGCCAGCAGCCCTTCCGGGACAGATATTGGCGAGCAGTACTTC.

This clone was picked up one time. This chain joins TRBV30 and TRBJ1-5; D is undetermined. CDR3 length equals 13 residues. CDR1 and CDR2 from the germline V gene are GTSNPN and SVGIG (reference sequence). Trimming shortened V by 4 bases and J by 4 bases, and 11 bases separated the two germline ends. CDR3 sequence: CAWTGEGNQPQHF. The CDR3 DNA is TGTGCCTGGACGGGCGAGGGAAATCAGCCCCAGCATTTT.

The chain is built from TRBV19 and TRBJ1-2; 12 bases map to TRBD1. This CDR3 spans 15 amino acids. Per germline, CDR1 LNHDA and CDR2 SQIVND (reference sequence). V shed 5 bases and J 7 bases; nucleotides not matched to a gene: 8. CDR3 amino acids: CASSPGTGGAGGYTF. For the CDR3, the DNA is TGTGCCAGTAGTCCCGGGACAGGGGGCGCAGGTGGCTACACCTTC.

V usage is TRBV5-1 and J usage is TRBJ2-5; D is unresolved. The DNA end lines up better with TRBJ2-7; the J call may be wrong. Germline CDR1 and CDR2: SGHRS and YFSETQ. The CDR3 is 15 amino acids. The CDR3: CASSLSGVPTYEQYF. CDR3 bases: TGCGCCAGCAGCTTGTCAGGCGTTCCGACCTACGAGCAGTACTTC.

The chain carries TRBV5-1 and TRBJ2-5, with 9 bases fitting TRBD2. The CDR3 loop spans 18 amino acids. The ends lost 0 bases at V and 3 bases at J; junction bases unmatched: 12. Germline-derived CDR1 and CDR2 are SGHRS and YFSETQ. DNA for the CDR3: TGCGCCAGCAGCTTGGCCGGGTGGAGCGGGGGGCCCGAAGAGACCCAGTACTTC. Translated, it gives CASSLAGWSGGPEETQYF.

The genes are TRBV27 and TRBJ2-5; weak D call: TRBD1 (5 bases). TRBJ2-7 matches the DNA end more closely, so the J call is doubtful. From germline, CDR1 is MNHEY and CDR2 SMNVEV (reference sequence). CDR3 length: 13 residues. In DNA, the CDR3 is TGTGCCAGCAGTTTCAGGGAACCCTACGAGCAGTACTTC. Protein product: CASSFREPYEQYF.

Points on this clone: Mismatch with germline at one junction end may stem from a read error. This chain links TRBV7-6 with TRBJ2-5; 7 bases fit TRBD1. Germline V CDR1 and CDR2: SGHVS, FNYEAQ. The CDR3 loop spans 16 amino acids. CDR3 in DNA: TGTTCCAGCAGCACGACGTGGACAGGAATCGATGAGACCCAGTACTTC. This gives the protein CSSSTTWTGIDETQYF.

CDR3: CASSSRDSNYGYTF. The CDR3 coding sequence is TGTGCCAGCAGTTCCCGGGACAGCAACTATGGCTACACCTTC. The gene calls are TRBV6-6 and TRBJ1-2, with TRBD1 identical over 7 bases. Germline CDR1 and CDR2: MNHNY and SVGAGI (reference sequence). The CDR3 length is 14 residues. Trimming removed 4 bases from V and 2 bases from J; junction bases left unmatched: 4.

This clone came up a few times. The J gene is TRBJ1-1, the V gene TRBV5-4; 7 bases align to TRBD1. The V gene end was trimmed by 4 bases and the J gene end by 1 base; junction bases not matched to a gene: 4. CDR1 and CDR2 (germline): SGHNT, YYREEE (reference sequence). The CDR3 sequence is 14 residues long. Here the CDR3 DNA reads TGTGCCAGCAGCCAGAGGACAGGGAACACTGAAGCTTTCTTT. Translation: CASSQRTGNTEAFF.

CDR3 in DNA: TGTGCCAGTCTTGGGGCGAGCTCCTATAATTCACCCCTCCACTTT. Translating it yields CASLGASSYNSPLHF. The chain links TRBV28 to TRBJ1-6; D might be TRBD1 (5 bases). The CDR3 loop spans 15 amino acids. Between the trimmed V and J ends, which lost 9 bases and 0 bases, there was a span of 12 bases. Germline V gene sequence: CDR1 MDHEN, CDR2 SYDVKM.

The chain carries TRBV7-3 and TRBJ2-1, with unresolved D. Looked up from germline, CDR1 is SGHTA and CDR2 is FQGTGA. This CDR3 is 15 amino acids long. V was cut by 5 bases and J by 3 bases, with 14 bases left in between. This CDR3 reads CASSPAALDYNEQFF. The CDR3 coding sequence is TGTGCCAGCAGCCCCGCGGCTTTGGACTACAATGAGCAGTTCTTC.